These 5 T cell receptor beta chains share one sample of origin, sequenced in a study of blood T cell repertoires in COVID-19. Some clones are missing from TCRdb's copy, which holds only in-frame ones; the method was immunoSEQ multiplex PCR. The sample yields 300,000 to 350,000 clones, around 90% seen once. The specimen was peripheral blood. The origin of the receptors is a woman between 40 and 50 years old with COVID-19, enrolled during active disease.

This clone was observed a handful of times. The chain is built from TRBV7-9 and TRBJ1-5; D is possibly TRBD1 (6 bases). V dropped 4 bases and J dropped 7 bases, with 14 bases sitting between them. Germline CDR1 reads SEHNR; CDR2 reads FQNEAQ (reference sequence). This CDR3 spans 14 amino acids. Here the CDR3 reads CASSYPQQGQPQHF. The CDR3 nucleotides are TGTGCCAGCAGCTACCCTCAACAGGGACAGCCCCAGCATTTT.

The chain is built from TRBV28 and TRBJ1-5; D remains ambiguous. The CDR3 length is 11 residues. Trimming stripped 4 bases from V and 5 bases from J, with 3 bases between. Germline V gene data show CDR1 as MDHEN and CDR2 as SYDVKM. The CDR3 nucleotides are TGTGCCAGCAGTTCTTATCAGCCCCAGCATTTT. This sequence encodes CASSSYQPQHF.

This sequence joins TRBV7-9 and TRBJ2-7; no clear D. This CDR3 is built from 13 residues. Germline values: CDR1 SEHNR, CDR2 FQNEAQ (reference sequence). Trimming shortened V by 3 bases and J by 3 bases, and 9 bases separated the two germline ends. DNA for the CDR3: TGTGCCAGCAGCTTCGGAGATATCTACGAGCAGTACTTC. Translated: CASSFGDIYEQYF.

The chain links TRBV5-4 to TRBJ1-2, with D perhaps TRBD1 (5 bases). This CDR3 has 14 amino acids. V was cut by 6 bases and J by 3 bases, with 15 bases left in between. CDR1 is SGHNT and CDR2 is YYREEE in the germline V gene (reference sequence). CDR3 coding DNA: TGTGCCAGCAAACGTGTGGGGCGAGACTATGGCTACACCTTC. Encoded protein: CASKRVGRDYGYTF.

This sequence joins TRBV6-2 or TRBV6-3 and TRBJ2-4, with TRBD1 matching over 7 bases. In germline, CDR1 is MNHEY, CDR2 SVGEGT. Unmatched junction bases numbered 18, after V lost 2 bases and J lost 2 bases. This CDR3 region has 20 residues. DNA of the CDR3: TGTGCCAGCAGTTACCAACCGGGACAGCACCTCCAGGGTTCCAAAAACATTCAGTACTTC. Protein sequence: CASSYQPGQHLQGSKNIQYF.